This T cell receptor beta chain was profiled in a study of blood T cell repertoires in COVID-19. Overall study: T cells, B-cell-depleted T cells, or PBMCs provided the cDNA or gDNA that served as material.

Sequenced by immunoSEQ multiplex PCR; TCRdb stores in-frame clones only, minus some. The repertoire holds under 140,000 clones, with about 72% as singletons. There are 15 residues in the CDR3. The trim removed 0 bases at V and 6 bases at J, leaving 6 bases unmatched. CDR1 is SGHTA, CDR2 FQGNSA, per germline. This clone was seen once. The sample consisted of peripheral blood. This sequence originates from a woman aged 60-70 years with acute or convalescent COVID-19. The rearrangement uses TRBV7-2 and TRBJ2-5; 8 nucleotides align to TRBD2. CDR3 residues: CASSLAWTSIKTQYF. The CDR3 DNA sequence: TGTGCCAGCAGCTTAGCCTGGACTAGCATAAAGACCCAGTACTTC.